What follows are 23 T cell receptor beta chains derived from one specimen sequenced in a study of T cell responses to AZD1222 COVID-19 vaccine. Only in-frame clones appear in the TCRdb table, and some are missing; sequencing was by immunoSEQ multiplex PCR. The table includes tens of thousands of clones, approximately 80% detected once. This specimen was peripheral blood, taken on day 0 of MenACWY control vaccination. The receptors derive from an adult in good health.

CDR3 in DNA: TGTGCCACCAGCAGAGATGGAGGGGGGTTGGAGCAGTTCTTC. Protein: CATSRDGGGLEQFF. The rearrangement joins TRBV15 to TRBJ2-1, with D perhaps being TRBD1 or TRBD2 (6 bases each). The V gene lost 0 bases and the J gene lost 10 bases, with 13 bases spanning the gap. Germline V gene sequence: CDR1 LNHNV, CDR2 YYDKDF (reference sequence). This CDR3 spans 14 amino acids.

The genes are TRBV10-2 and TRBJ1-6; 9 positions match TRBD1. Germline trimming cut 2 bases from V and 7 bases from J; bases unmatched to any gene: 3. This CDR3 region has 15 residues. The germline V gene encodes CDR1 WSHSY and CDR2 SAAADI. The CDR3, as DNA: TGCGCCAGCAGTGAGGCGGGGACAGGGAATTCACCCCTCCACTTT. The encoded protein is CASSEAGTGNSPLHF.

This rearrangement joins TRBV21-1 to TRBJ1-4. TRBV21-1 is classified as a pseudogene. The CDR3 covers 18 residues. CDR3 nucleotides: TGTGCCAGCAGCAAAGGGGTAAAACGGGTACTAACTAATGAAAAACTGTTTTTT. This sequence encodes CASSKGVKRVLTNEKLFF.

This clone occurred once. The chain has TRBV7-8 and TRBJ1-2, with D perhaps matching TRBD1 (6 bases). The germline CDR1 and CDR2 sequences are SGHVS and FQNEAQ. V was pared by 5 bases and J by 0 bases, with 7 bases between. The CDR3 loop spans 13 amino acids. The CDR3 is CASSRDTNYGYTF. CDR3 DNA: TGTGCCAGCAGCCGGGACACTAACTATGGCTACACCTTC.

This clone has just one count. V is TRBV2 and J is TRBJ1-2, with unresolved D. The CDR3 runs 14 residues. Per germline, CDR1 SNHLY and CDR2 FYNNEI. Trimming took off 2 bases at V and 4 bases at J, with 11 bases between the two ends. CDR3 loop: CASSEIGSSYGYTF. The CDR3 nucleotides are TGTGCCAGCAGTGAAATAGGCAGTAGCTATGGCTACACCTTC.

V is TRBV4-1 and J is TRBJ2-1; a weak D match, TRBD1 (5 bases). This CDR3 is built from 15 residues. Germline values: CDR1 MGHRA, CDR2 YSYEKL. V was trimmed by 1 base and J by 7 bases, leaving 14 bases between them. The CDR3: CASSQAWTKLNEQFF. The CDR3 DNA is TGCGCCAGCAGCCAAGCCTGGACAAAACTTAATGAGCAGTTCTTC.

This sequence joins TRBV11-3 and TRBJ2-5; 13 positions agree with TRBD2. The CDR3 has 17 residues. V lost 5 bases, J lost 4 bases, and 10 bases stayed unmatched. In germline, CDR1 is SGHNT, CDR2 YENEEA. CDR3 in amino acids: CASSAGTSGVRRETQYF. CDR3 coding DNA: TGTGCCAGCAGCGCGGGGACTAGCGGGGTCCGGCGAGAGACCCAGTACTTC. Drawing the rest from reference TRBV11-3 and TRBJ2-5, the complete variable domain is EAGVVQSPRYKIIEKKQPVAFWCNPISGHNTLYWYLQNLGQGPELLIRYENEEAVDDSQLPKDRFSAERLKGVDSTLKIQPAELGDSAVYLCASSAGTSGVRRETQYFGPGTRLLVL.

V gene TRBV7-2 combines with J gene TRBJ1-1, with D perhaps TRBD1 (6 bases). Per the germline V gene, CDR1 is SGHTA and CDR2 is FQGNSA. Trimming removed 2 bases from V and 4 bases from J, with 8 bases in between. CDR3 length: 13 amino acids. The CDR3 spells CASSLRGGTEAFF. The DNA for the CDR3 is TGTGCCAGCAGCTTAAGGGGGGGCACTGAAGCTTTCTTT.

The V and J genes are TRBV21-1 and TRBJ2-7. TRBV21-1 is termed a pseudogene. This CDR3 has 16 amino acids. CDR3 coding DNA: TGTGCCAGCAGCCCACGACGAAGTGAGTGGTACTACGAGCAGTACTTC. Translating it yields CASSPRRSEWYYEQYF.

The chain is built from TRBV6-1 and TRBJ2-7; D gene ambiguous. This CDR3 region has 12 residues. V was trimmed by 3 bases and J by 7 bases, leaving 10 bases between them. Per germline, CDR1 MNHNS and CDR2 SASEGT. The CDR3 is CASSDLTGEQYF. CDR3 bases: TGTGCCAGCAGTGATCTCACTGGGGAGCAGTACTTC.

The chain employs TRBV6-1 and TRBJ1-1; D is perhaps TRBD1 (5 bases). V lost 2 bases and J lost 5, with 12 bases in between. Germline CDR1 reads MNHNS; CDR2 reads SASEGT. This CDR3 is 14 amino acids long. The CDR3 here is CASSEMEGRTEAFF. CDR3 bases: TGTGCCAGCAGTGAAATGGAGGGGCGGACTGAAGCTTTCTTT.

CDR3 sequence (DNA): TGTGCCAGCAGATCGTTTGGAAACACCATATATTTT. Translation: CASRSFGNTIYF. The rearrangement uses TRBV6-5 and TRBJ1-3; D unclear. The V end was cut by 6 bases, the J end by 3 bases, with 6 bases between. The CDR3 is 12 amino acids. Per germline, CDR1 MNHEY and CDR2 SVGAGI.

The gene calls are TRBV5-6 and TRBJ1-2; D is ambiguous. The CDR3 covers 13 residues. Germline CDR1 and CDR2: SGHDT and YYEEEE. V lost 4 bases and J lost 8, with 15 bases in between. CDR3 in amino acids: CASSPRRATGYTF. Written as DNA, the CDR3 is TGTGCCAGCAGCCCCCGTCGGGCCACCGGCTACACCTTC.

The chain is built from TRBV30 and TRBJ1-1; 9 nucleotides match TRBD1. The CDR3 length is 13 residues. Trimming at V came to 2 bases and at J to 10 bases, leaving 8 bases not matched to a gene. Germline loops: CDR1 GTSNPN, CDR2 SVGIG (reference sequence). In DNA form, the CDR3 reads TGTGCCTGGAGTCCGACAGGGGGAGGAGGAGCTTTCTTT. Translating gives CAWSPTGGGGAFF.

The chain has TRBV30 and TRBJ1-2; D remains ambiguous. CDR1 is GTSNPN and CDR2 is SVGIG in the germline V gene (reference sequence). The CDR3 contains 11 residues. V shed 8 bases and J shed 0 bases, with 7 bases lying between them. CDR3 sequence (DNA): TGTGCCGGAGGAGCTAACTATGGCTACACCTTC. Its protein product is CAGGANYGYTF.

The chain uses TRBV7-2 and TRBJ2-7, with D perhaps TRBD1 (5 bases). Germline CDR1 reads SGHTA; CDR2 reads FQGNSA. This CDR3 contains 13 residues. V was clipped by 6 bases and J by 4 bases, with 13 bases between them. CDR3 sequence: CASRKGHNYEQYF. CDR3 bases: TGTGCCAGCAGAAAAGGACACAATTACGAGCAGTACTTC. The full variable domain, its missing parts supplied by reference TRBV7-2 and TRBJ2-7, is GAGVSQSPSNKVTEKGKDVELRCDPISGHTALYWYRQSLGQGLEFLIYFQGNSAPDKSGLPSDRFSAERTGGSVSTLTIQRTQQEDSAVYLCASRKGHNYEQYFGPGTRLTVT.

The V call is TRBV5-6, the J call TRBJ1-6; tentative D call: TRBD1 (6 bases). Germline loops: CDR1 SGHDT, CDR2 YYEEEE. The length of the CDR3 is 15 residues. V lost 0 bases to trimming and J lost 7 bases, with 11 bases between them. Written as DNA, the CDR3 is TGTGCCAGCAGCTTGGCGGGGGCTCGGAATTCACCCCTCCACTTT. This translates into CASSLAGARNSPLHF.

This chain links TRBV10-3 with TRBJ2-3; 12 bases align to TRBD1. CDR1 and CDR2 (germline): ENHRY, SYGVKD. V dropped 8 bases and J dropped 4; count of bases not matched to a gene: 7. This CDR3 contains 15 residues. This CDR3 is CAIAGGQGAADTQYF. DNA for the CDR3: TGTGCCATCGCTGGGGGACAGGGGGCGGCAGATACGCAGTATTTT.

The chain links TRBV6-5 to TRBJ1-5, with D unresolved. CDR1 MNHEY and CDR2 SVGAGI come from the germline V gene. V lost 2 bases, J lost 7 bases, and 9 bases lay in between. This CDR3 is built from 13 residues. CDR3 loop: CASSYGGGQPQHF. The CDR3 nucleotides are TGTGCCAGCAGTTACGGAGGAGGACAGCCCCAGCATTTT.

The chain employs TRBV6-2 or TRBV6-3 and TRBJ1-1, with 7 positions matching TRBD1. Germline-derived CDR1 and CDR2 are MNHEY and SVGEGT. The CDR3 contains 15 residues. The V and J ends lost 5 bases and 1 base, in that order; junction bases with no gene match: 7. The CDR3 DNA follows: TGTGCCAGCAGTCCCAGACAGGGTTGGAACACTGAAGCTTTCTTT. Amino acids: CASSPRQGWNTEAFF.

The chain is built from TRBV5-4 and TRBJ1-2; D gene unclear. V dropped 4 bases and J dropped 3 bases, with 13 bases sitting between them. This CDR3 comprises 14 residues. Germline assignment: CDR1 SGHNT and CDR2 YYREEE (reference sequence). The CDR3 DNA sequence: TGTGCCAGCAGCCGGGGAGGGTCCGACTATGGCTACACCTTC. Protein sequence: CASSRGGSDYGYTF.

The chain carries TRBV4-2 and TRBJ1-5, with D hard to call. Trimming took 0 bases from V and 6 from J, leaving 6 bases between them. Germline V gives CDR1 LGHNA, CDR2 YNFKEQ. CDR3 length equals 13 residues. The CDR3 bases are TGTGCCAGCAGCCAAGATGAGGCTCAGCCCCAGCATTTT. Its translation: CASSQDEAQPQHF.

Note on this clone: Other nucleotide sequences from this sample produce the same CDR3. In DNA form, the CDR3 reads TGTGCCAGCAGCTACAATGAGCAGTTCTTC. It translates to CASSYNEQFF. This sequence joins TRBV6-5 and TRBJ2-1; no firm D call. V lost 6 bases, J lost 3 bases, and 0 bases lay in between. The germline gives CDR1 MNHEY, CDR2 SVGAGI. The CDR3 runs to 10 residues.